Presented here are 11 T cell receptor beta chains from one specimen sequenced in a study of cytomegalovirus exposure and HLA in healthy donors. Primers for the PCR totalled 60 Vbeta and 13 Jbeta. The method was immunoSEQ multiplex PCR; TCRdb's version includes in-frame clones alone and lacks a portion of them. The sample contains just over 150,000 clones, around 74% of which appear only once. Sequences were obtained from PBMCs. Receptor source: a woman in her twenties or thirties in good health and CMV-seronegative.

The V gene is TRBV6-1, the J gene TRBJ1-5; D possibly corresponds to TRBD1 (6 bases). Germline lookup yields CDR1 MNHNS and CDR2 SASEGT. Trimming stripped 4 bases from V and 6 bases from J, with 19 bases between. This CDR3 region has 16 residues. The CDR3: CASSAEWAGGAQPQHF. The CDR3, as DNA: TGTGCCAGCAGTGCCGAATGGGCGGGGGGGGCTCAGCCCCAGCATTTT.

This clone was seen more than once but under ten times. The chain carries TRBV5-5 and TRBJ2-5; TRBD2 matches 9 bases. CDR3 length: 17 residues. CDR1 is SGHKS and CDR2 is YYEKEE in the germline V gene (reference sequence). The trim removed 4 bases at V and 4 bases at J, leaving 14 bases unmatched. CDR3 DNA sequence: TGTGCCAGCAGCCCCTATGACGGGCTAGCGGGACGAGAGACCCAGTACTTC. This codes for CASSPYDGLAGRETQYF.

The chain uses TRBV5-1 and TRBJ2-5; 8 bases fit TRBD2. CDR1 SGHRS and CDR2 YFSETQ come from the germline V gene. The CDR3 is 16 amino acids. With V trimmed by 0 bases and J by 3 bases, 7 bases remained unmatched. CDR3 region: CASSLVVAGGKETQYF. In DNA form, the CDR3 reads TGCGCCAGCAGCTTGGTGGTGGCGGGAGGTAAAGAGACCCAGTACTTC.

This chain connects TRBV5-4 to TRBJ1-2, with unresolved D. Trimming removed 4 bases at V and 3 bases at J, with 4 bases between. Germline CDR1 is SGHNT and CDR2 is YYREEE (reference sequence). This CDR3 region has 11 residues. The DNA for the CDR3 is TGTGCCAGCAGCCTCTACTATGGCTACACCTTC. Amino acid sequence: CASSLYYGYTF.

V usage is TRBV7-2 and J usage is TRBJ1-2, with 9 bases that match TRBD1. The CDR3 is 15 amino acids. Unmatched junction bases numbered 7, after V lost 5 bases and J lost 3 bases. Germline CDR1 and CDR2: SGHTA and FQGNSA. CDR3 in amino acids: CASSPDRDRDYGYTF. CDR3 nucleotides: TGTGCCAGCAGCCCGGACAGGGACAGGGACTATGGCTACACCTTC.

This chain joins TRBV7-8 and TRBJ2-7; maybe TRBD1 (5 bases). The CDR3 is 14 amino acids. The germline gives CDR1 SGHVS, CDR2 FQNEAQ. V shed 3 bases and J shed 1 base, with 10 bases lying between them. The CDR3 bases are TGTGCCAGCAGCTTCCTCACAGGTTCCTACGAGCAGTACTTC. Translated: CASSFLTGSYEQYF.

This chain uses TRBV10-2 with TRBJ1-4, with 11 positions matching TRBD1. CDR1 is WSHSY and CDR2 is SAAADI in the germline V gene. The CDR3 contains 15 residues. Trimming took 6 bases from V and 4 from J; bases not matched to a gene: 4. CDR3 residues: CASRRTGGINEKLFF. In DNA, the CDR3 is TGCGCCAGCAGGAGGACAGGGGGCATTAATGAAAAACTGTTTTTT.

The genes are TRBV6-5 and TRBJ1-2; TRBD1 matches 11 bases. Unmatched junction bases numbered 2, after V lost 0 bases and J lost 8 bases. The germline V gene encodes CDR1 MNHEY and CDR2 SVGAGI. This CDR3 has 14 amino acids. The CDR3 DNA is TGTGCCAGCAGTTACTCGGACAGGGGGCGAGGCTACACCTTC. This translates into CASSYSDRGRGYTF.

V is TRBV11-2 and J is TRBJ1-1, with 7 bases that match TRBD1. CDR3 length: 15 amino acids. The trim removed 1 base at V and 4 bases at J, leaving 6 bases unmatched. Per the germline V gene, CDR1 is SGHAT and CDR2 is FQNNGV. The DNA for the CDR3 is TGTGCCAGCAGCTTAGGAACAACAGGGGTCACTGAAGCTTTCTTT. This encodes CASSLGTTGVTEAFF.

This chain uses TRBV19 with TRBJ2-3; D might be TRBD2 (6 bases). Per the germline V gene, CDR1 is LNHDA and CDR2 is SQIVND (reference sequence). The CDR3 has 14 amino acids. Trimming pared 5 bases from V and 6 bases from J, leaving 15 bases between. CDR3 in amino acids: CASSDPPSEDTQYF. The CDR3 nucleotides read TGTGCCAGTAGTGATCCCCCTAGCGAGGATACGCAGTATTTT.

This clone showed up just a few times. This sequence joins TRBV6-5 and TRBJ1-4, with a tentative D call TRBD1 (6 bases). Trimming removed 2 bases from V and 8 bases from J, with 15 bases in between. There are 15 residues in the CDR3. CDR1 is MNHEY, CDR2 SVGAGI, per germline. The CDR3 DNA sequence: TGTGCCAGCAGTTACCAGGGGCCTACGATCGAAAAACTGTTTTTT. Protein sequence: CASSYQGPTIEKLFF.